These 16 T cell receptor beta chains share one sample of origin, sequenced in a study of shared clonotypes between healthy human individuals. Only in-frame clones appear in the TCRdb table, and some are missing; sequencing was by immunoSEQ multiplex PCR. The table lists millions of clones, about 95% of them singletons. The sample taken for sequencing was naive CD4+ T cells sorted from blood. Subset specified: CD45RA+ positively selected. The receptors stem from a man aged 18 to 29 in good health.

The J gene is TRBJ2-7, the V gene TRBV27; maybe TRBD2 (6 bases). This CDR3 is 14 amino acids long. Germline V gives CDR1 MNHEY, CDR2 SMNVEV (reference sequence). The V gene lost 5 bases and the J gene lost 7 bases, with 18 bases spanning the gap. The chain's CDR3 is CASSIKRGAGEQYF. CDR3 coding DNA: TGTGCCAGCAGTATCAAACGAGGGGCGGGGGAGCAGTACTTC.

V is TRBV5-1 and J is TRBJ1-5; 8 bases map to TRBD1. The germline V gene has CDR1 SGHRS and CDR2 YFSETQ. The CDR3 consists of 15 residues. The V gene end was trimmed by 7 bases and the J gene end by 7 bases; junction bases not matched to a gene: 13. CDR3: CASSLGTGLEQPQHF. CDR3 bases: TGCGCCAGCTCTTTGGGGACAGGATTGGAACAGCCCCAGCATTTT. The full variable domain, completed using reference TRBV5-1 and TRBJ1-5, is KAGVTQTPRYLIKTRGQQVTLSCSPISGHRSVSWYQQTPGQGLQFLFEYFSETQRNKGNFPGRFSGRQFSNSRSEMNVSTLELGDSALYLCASSLGTGLEQPQHFGDGTRLSIL.

J is TRBJ1-6 and V is TRBV27, with D possibly being TRBD1 (5 bases). This CDR3 is 12 amino acids long. Trimming removed 7 bases at V and 9 bases at J, with 10 bases between. CDR1 and CDR2 from the germline V gene are MNHEY and SMNVEV (reference sequence). The CDR3 is CASNTGVSPLHF. The CDR3, as DNA: TGTGCCAGCAATACGGGGGTTTCACCCCTCCACTTT.

This sequence joins TRBV15 and TRBJ2-2, with 12 positions matching TRBD1. V lost 0 bases, J lost 5 bases, and 10 bases stayed unmatched. CDR3 length: 19 residues. Germline V lookup: CDR1 LNHNV, CDR2 YYDKDF (reference sequence). CDR3 amino acids: CATSRDRTGTGGRTGELFF. The CDR3 DNA is TGTGCCACCAGCAGAGACCGCACCGGGACAGGGGGCAGGACCGGGGAGCTGTTTTTT.

This chain uses TRBV5-1 with TRBJ2-5, with 8 bases that match TRBD2. The V segment lost 4 bases and the J segment 6 bases; nucleotides outside the gene matches: 8. This CDR3 has 14 residues. CDR1 is SGHRS, CDR2 YFSETQ, per germline. The CDR3 protein is CASSPPGGGKTQYF. Here the CDR3 DNA reads TGCGCCAGCAGCCCCCCGGGAGGGGGGAAGACCCAGTACTTC. Full variable domain (outside the CDR3, taken from reference TRBV5-1 and TRBJ2-5): KAGVTQTPRYLIKTRGQQVTLSCSPISGHRSVSWYQQTPGQGLQFLFEYFSETQRNKGNFPGRFSGRQFSNSRSEMNVSTLELGDSALYLCASSPPGGGKTQYFGPGTRLLVL.

The chain is built from TRBV6-5 and TRBJ1-6, with D possibly matching TRBD1 (5 bases). The CDR3 has 15 amino acids. The V gene lost 2 bases and the J gene lost 7 bases, with 12 bases spanning the gap. Germline-derived CDR1 and CDR2 are MNHEY and SVGAGI. CDR3 nucleotides: TGTGCCAGCAGTTACCTGGGGGAGGGGAATTCACCCCTCCACTTT. It is translated as CASSYLGEGNSPLHF.

The J gene is TRBJ2-7, the V gene TRBV4-1, with D unresolved. Trimming removed 2 bases at V and 2 bases at J, with 10 bases between. The CDR3 covers 14 residues. CDR1 and CDR2 from the germline V gene are MGHRA and YSYEKL. CDR3 residues: CASSQKVLAYEQYF. Here the CDR3 DNA reads TGCGCCAGCAGCCAAAAGGTCCTAGCCTACGAGCAGTACTTC.

The chain is built from TRBV10-3 and TRBJ1-2; D might be TRBD1 (5 bases). The CDR3 has 14 amino acids. Trimming pared 10 bases from V and 5 bases from J, leaving 20 bases between. Germline loops: CDR1 ENHRY, CDR2 SYGVKD. The CDR3 loop reads CATLEIVGQYGYTF. The CDR3 DNA reads TGTGCCACCCTAGAGATAGTCGGACAATATGGCTACACCTTC.

Of note for this clone: Just one base apart from a much larger clone, this may be a read error. The rearrangement links TRBV4-1 to TRBJ1-3; D not certain. CDR3 length: 12 residues. Germline V gene lookup returns CDR1 MGHRA and CDR2 YSYEKL. Trimming shortened V by 0 bases and J by 4 bases, and 1 base separated the two germline ends. Here the CDR3 DNA reads TGCGCCAGCAGCCAAGAAGGAAACACCATATATTTT. Translation: CASSQEGNTIYF.

The chain's CDR3 is CASSSASGRNIQYF. The CDR3 region has the DNA TGTGCCAGCAGCTCTGCTAGCGGGAGGAACATTCAGTACTTC. The chain employs TRBV7-2 and TRBJ2-4, with TRBD2 identical over 11 bases. Germline V gene lookup returns CDR1 SGHTA and CDR2 FQGNSA. This CDR3 is built from 14 residues. V lost 4 bases to trimming and J lost 7 bases; unmatched junction nucleotides: 3. The entire variable domain, with the rest obtained from reference TRBV7-2 and TRBJ2-4, is as follows: GAGVSQSPSNKVTEKGKDVELRCDPISGHTALYWYRQSLGQGLEFLIYFQGNSAPDKSGLPSDRFSAERTGGSVSTLTIQRTQQEDSAVYLCASSSASGRNIQYFGAGTRLSVL.

The chain employs TRBV7-9 and TRBJ2-6, with D possibly TRBD1 on 6 matching bases. The CDR3 extends over 18 amino acids. Germline V gene data show CDR1 as SEHNR and CDR2 as FQNEAQ (reference sequence). Deletions cut 5 bases from V and 0 bases from J, with 17 bases between. CDR3 sequence: CASSLSGVLSSGANVLTF. The CDR3 region has the DNA TGTGCCAGCAGCCTCTCAGGGGTCTTAAGCTCTGGGGCCAACGTCCTGACTTTC. Variable domain in full (rest from reference TRBV7-9 and TRBJ2-6): DTGVSQNPRHKITKRGQNVTFRCDPISEHNRLYWYRQTLGQGPEFLTYFQNEAQLEKSRLLSDRFSAERPKGSFSTLEIQRTEQGDSAMYLCASSLSGVLSSGANVLTFGAGSRLTVL.

This rearrangement joins TRBV11-2 to TRBJ2-2, with D perhaps TRBD1 or TRBD2 (5 bases each). Germline CDR1 is SGHAT and CDR2 is FQNNGV. V was cut by 5 bases and J by 6 bases, with 16 bases left in between. This CDR3 has 15 amino acids. The CDR3 nucleotides read TGTGCCAGCAGCCTCCGCGAGGGGATGGCCGGGGAGCTGTTTTTT. Protein sequence: CASSLREGMAGELFF.

The V and J genes are TRBV6-6 and TRBJ1-1; TRBD1 might be the D (5 bases). Germline V gives CDR1 MNHNY, CDR2 SVGAGI (reference sequence). V shed 7 bases and J shed 0 bases, with 18 bases lying between them. CDR3 length: 16 amino acids. CDR3 protein: CASTYPAQDLNTEAFF. The CDR3 coding sequence is TGTGCCAGCACCTACCCGGCACAGGATCTGAACACTGAAGCTTTCTTT.

The gene calls are TRBV5-5 and TRBJ1-1; D is undetermined. This CDR3 has 14 residues. Germline CDR1 reads SGHKS; CDR2 reads YYEKEE (reference sequence). Trimming pared 4 bases from V and 3 bases from J, leaving 13 bases between. The chain's CDR3 is CASSPRQFDTEAFF. CDR3 sequence (DNA): TGTGCCAGCAGCCCGCGGCAGTTCGACACTGAAGCTTTCTTT.

The chain links TRBV7-9 to TRBJ2-3, with a possible D match to TRBD2 (6 bases). The CDR3 loop spans 16 amino acids. Germline lookup yields CDR1 SEHNR and CDR2 FQNEAQ (reference sequence). Deletions cut 6 bases from V and 2 bases from J, with 18 bases between. The CDR3: CASRAQGAGNTDTQYF. The DNA of the CDR3 is TGTGCCAGCAGAGCCCAAGGGGCGGGGAACACAGATACGCAGTATTTT.

This chain links TRBV11-1 with TRBJ1-4; 9 bases map to TRBD1. V was clipped by 5 bases and J by 6 bases; unmatched bases: 4. Germline V lookup: CDR1 SGHAT, CDR2 FQDESV (reference sequence). This CDR3 contains 14 residues. The CDR3 DNA sequence: TGTGCCAGCAGCCCCGGGACAGGGCATGAAAAACTGTTTTTT. This sequence encodes CASSPGTGHEKLFF.